These 22 T cell receptor beta chains share one sample of origin, sequenced in a study of response to subunit inactivated influenza vaccine. TCRdb re-called the RT-PCR reads through MiXCR, storing one row per CDR3 protein. This table holds 600,000 to 700,000 distinct CDR3 sequences, 12% to 15% found once. Here the sequenced sample was PBMCs from blood, taken about 14 days before vaccination. The receptors derive from a man aged 45-65 years who received an inactivated influenza vaccine.

This clonotype occurred many times. J is TRBJ2-1 and V is TRBV12-3 or TRBV12-4; 14 nucleotides align to TRBD2. With 6 bases clipped from V and 10 bases from J, the junction kept 8 bases outside the gene matches. The CDR3 is made up of 15 amino acids. CDR3 region: CASSPGLAGVGEQFF. The CDR3 DNA is TGTGCCAGCAGCCCGGGACTAGCGGGAGTGGGGGAGCAGTTCTTC.

This clonotype was counted ten times or more. This chain connects TRBV20-1 to TRBJ2-5; D unresolved. The germline V gene encodes CDR1 DFQATT and CDR2 SNEGSKA (reference sequence). Trimming took off 0 bases at V and 9 bases at J, with 8 bases between the two ends. CDR3 length equals 11 residues. The DNA of the CDR3 is TGCAGTGCTAGAGAGAGAAGGGCCCAGTACTTC. It is translated as CSARERRAQYF.

This clonotype appeared a few times. This chain joins TRBV6-5 and TRBJ1-6; a possible D gene is TRBD1 (5 bases). The V end was cut by 5 bases, the J end by 6 bases, with 17 bases between. Per germline, CDR1 MNHEY and CDR2 SVGAGI. The CDR3 loop spans 16 amino acids. The CDR3 bases are TGTGCCAGCAGTCACTTGCCTTTTGGGGGTAATTCACCCCTCCACTTT. It translates to CASSHLPFGGNSPLHF.

This clonotype was counted between two and nine times. The CDR3: CASSQGIDQPQHF. The CDR3 bases are TGCGCCAGCAGCCAAGGAATCGATCAGCCCCAGCATTTT. The gene calls are TRBV4-1 and TRBJ1-5, with D hard to call. CDR1 and CDR2 (germline): MGHRA, YSYEKL. With 1 base removed from V and 5 bases from J, the gap between germline ends came to 6 bases. The CDR3 loop spans 13 amino acids.

The chain couples TRBV5-1 to TRBJ2-2, with no clear D. V shed 4 bases and J shed 0 bases, with 7 bases lying between them. Germline CDR1 reads SGHRS; CDR2 reads YFSETQ. The CDR3 covers 14 residues. This CDR3 reads CASSIDSNTGELFF. For the CDR3, the DNA is TGCGCCAGCAGCATAGACTCGAACACCGGGGAGCTGTTTTTT.

The chain is built from TRBV16 and TRBJ2-1, with no clear D. Germline-derived CDR1 and CDR2 are KGHSY and FQNENV. This CDR3 is built from 18 residues. V lost 0 bases and J lost 4, with 19 bases in between. Written as DNA, the CDR3 is TGTGCCAGCAGCCAATCAGCCCCCGGGTCTCAACTATACAATGAGCAGTTCTTC. Amino acid sequence: CASSQSAPGSQLYNEQFF.

This clonotype was picked up a small number of times. The chain is built from TRBV5-1 and TRBJ2-1; a possible D gene is TRBD2 (5 bases). Germline V gene lookup returns CDR1 SGHRS and CDR2 YFSETQ. V shed 1 base and J shed 10 bases, with 6 bases lying between them. The CDR3 is made up of 11 amino acids. The CDR3 protein is CASSLKREQFF. The CDR3 DNA reads TGCGCCAGCAGCTTGAAGCGGGAGCAGTTCTTC. The full variable domain, completed using reference TRBV5-1 and TRBJ2-1, is KAGVTQTPRYLIKTRGQQVTLSCSPISGHRSVSWYQQTPGQGLQFLFEYFSETQRNKGNFPGRFSGRQFSNSRSEMNVSTLELGDSALYLCASSLKREQFFGPGTRLTVL.

This clonotype was recorded many times. The genes are TRBV5-1 and TRBJ1-5; TRBD1 matches 9 bases. CDR3 length: 15 residues. V lost 2 bases and J lost 4; bases outside the gene matches: 4. Germline lookup yields CDR1 SGHRS and CDR2 YFSETQ. The CDR3 DNA reads TGCGCCAGCAGCTTATCGGGACAGGGAAATCAGCCCCAGCATTTT. Translating gives CASSLSGQGNQPQHF.

V is TRBV23-1 and J is TRBJ1-2; D perhaps matches TRBD1 (5 bases). TRBV23-1 falls under the ORF class, with uncertain function. Trimming removed 2 bases from V and 0 bases from J, with 10 bases in between. The CDR3 covers 15 residues. For the CDR3, the DNA is TGCGCCAGCAGTCAAAAGACAGCTTCTAACTATGGCTACACCTTC. Protein: CASSQKTASNYGYTF.

The chain links TRBV7-9 to TRBJ2-3; a possible D gene is TRBD1 (5 bases). Germline CDR1 and CDR2: SEHNR and FQNEAQ (reference sequence). With 5 bases removed from V and 4 bases from J, the gap between germline ends came to 13 bases. The CDR3 contains 14 residues. CDR3 protein: CASSLLTGADTQYF. CDR3 DNA: TGTGCCAGCAGCCTCCTAACAGGTGCAGATACGCAGTATTTT.

This clonotype has at least ten counts. The chain couples TRBV15 to TRBJ1-5; D may be TRBD1 (6 bases). Trimming cost V 0 bases and J 0 bases, with 12 bases left between them. Germline lookup yields CDR1 LNHNV and CDR2 YYDKDF (reference sequence). CDR3 length: 17 residues. CDR3 DNA sequence: TGTGCCACCAGCAGAGATAGGACAGATAATAGCAATCAGCCCCAGCATTTT. This gives the protein CATSRDRTDNSNQPQHF.

This clonotype has more than one count but fewer than ten. This chain joins TRBV12-3 or TRBV12-4 and TRBJ2-1; 12 bases fit TRBD2. The CDR3 covers 16 residues. The V segment lost 3 bases and the J segment 10 bases; nucleotides outside the gene matches: 10. CDR3 nucleotides: TGTGCCAGCAGTTTCTTTTCTAGCGGGAGGGGAGAGGAGCAGTTCTTC. As protein: CASSFFSSGRGEEQFF.

This clonotype was recorded a few times. CDR3 coding DNA: TGTGCCAGCAGTTTGACTCTCGGGACAGCGGGGGACCATGGCTACACCTTC. It specifies CASSLTLGTAGDHGYTF. The gene calls are TRBV28 and TRBJ1-2; 7 nucleotides line up with TRBD1. The germline V gene has CDR1 MDHEN and CDR2 SYDVKM. V shed 3 bases and J 6 bases; nucleotides not matched to a gene: 16. The length of the CDR3 is 17 residues.

This clonotype has just one count. This rearrangement joins TRBV7-2 to TRBJ2-1; 8 bases are shared with TRBD2. Germline values: CDR1 SGHTA, CDR2 FQGNSA. The ends lost 0 bases at V and 5 bases at J; junction bases unmatched: 15. The CDR3 spans 19 residues. CDR3: CASSLAASTWGLDNNEQFF. CDR3 sequence (DNA): TGTGCCAGCAGCTTAGCAGCTTCGACCTGGGGACTAGATAACAATGAGCAGTTCTTC.

The rearrangement joins TRBV20-1 to TRBJ2-3, with 7 positions matching TRBD2. Germline loops: CDR1 DFQATT, CDR2 SNEGSKA (reference sequence). The CDR3 consists of 15 residues. The ends lost 4 bases at V and 5 bases at J; junction bases unmatched: 12. The CDR3 sequence: CSATEKAGRVDTQYF. The CDR3 DNA follows: TGCAGTGCTACCGAGAAGGCGGGGAGGGTAGATACGCAGTATTTT.

A few counts support this clonotype. The gene calls are TRBV6-1 and TRBJ2-1, with TRBD2 matching 7 bases. V gave up 7 bases and J gave up 5 bases; unmatched junction bases: 17. CDR1 and CDR2 from the germline V gene are MNHNS and SASEGT. CDR3 length: 17 amino acids. CDR3 DNA sequence: TGTGCCAGCACTCACGCTATATTTGCCGGGACTAACAATGAGCAGTTCTTC. Translating gives CASTHAIFAGTNNEQFF.

V usage is TRBV5-4 and J usage is TRBJ2-2; unclear D gene. The germline CDR1 and CDR2 sequences are SGHNT and YYREEE (reference sequence). The CDR3 consists of 16 residues. Trimming took 4 bases from V and 1 from J, leaving 14 bases between them. CDR3 in amino acids: CASSLGRPGNTGELFF. DNA of the CDR3: TGTGCCAGCAGCCTCGGACGTCCGGGGAACACCGGGGAGCTGTTTTTT.

To note about this clonotype: The junction does not match germline at one end; this may be a read error. The chain employs TRBV11-2 and TRBJ2-1; D possibly corresponds to TRBD1 (5 bases). The CDR3 is made up of 11 amino acids. CDR1 is SGHAT and CDR2 is FQNNGV in the germline V gene. The CDR3: CASSHDSELKF. The CDR3 DNA is TGTGCCAGCAGCCACGACAGCGAACTGAAATTC.

The genes are TRBV2 and TRBJ1-5; TRBD1 matches 9 bases. V shed 7 bases and J 6 bases; nucleotides not matched to a gene: 4. The V gene's germline CDR1 is SNHLY and CDR2 FYNNEI. The CDR3 consists of 13 residues. The CDR3 DNA follows: TGTGCCAGCATGGGGACAGGGAGTCAGCCCCAGCATTTT. This gives the protein CASMGTGSQPQHF.

This chain joins TRBV27 and TRBJ1-1; D ambiguous. CDR3 size: 15 residues. The germline V and J ends were trimmed by 2 bases and 0 bases, with 10 bases remaining between them. CDR1 and CDR2 from the germline V gene are MNHEY and SMNVEV (reference sequence). The CDR3 nucleotides are TGTGCCAGCAGTTTAGCTGGTTTCATGAACACTGAAGCTTTCTTT. Amino acids: CASSLAGFMNTEAFF.

CDR3 in DNA: TGCGCCAGCAGCTTGGGTACCCATACCCCAGAGACCCAGTACTTC. Encoded protein: CASSLGTHTPETQYF. The genes are TRBV5-1 and TRBJ2-5; D is uncertain. V was clipped by 0 bases and J by 4 bases, with 13 bases between them. The CDR3 runs to 15 residues. CDR1 and CDR2 from the germline V gene are SGHRS and YFSETQ.

This clonotype has at least ten counts. The V and J genes are TRBV12-3 or TRBV12-4 and TRBJ2-1; possibly TRBD1 for D (6 bases). The length of the CDR3 is 14 residues. V was shortened by 3 bases and J by 8 bases, with 14 bases between the two germline ends. CDR3 amino acids: CASSFYLQGDEQFF. Here the CDR3 DNA reads TGTGCCAGCAGTTTTTACCTACAGGGAGATGAGCAGTTCTTC.